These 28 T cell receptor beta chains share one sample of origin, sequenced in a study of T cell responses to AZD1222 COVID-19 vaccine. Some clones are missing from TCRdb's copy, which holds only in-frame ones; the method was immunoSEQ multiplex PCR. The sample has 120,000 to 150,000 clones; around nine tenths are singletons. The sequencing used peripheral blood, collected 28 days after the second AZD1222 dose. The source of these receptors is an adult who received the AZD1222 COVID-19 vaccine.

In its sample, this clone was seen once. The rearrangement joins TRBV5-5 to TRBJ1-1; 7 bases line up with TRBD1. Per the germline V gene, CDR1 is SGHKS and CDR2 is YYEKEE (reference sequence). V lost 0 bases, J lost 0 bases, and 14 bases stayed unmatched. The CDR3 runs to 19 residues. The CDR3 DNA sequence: TGTGCCAGCAGCTTGGCCGTGTCAGGGGGGCCCCCCATGAACACTGAAGCTTTCTTT. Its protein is CASSLAVSGGPPMNTEAFF.

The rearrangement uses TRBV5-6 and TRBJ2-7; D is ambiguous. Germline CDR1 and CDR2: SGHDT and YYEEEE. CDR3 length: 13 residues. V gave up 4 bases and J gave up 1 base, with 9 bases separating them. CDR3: CASSLMRSYEQYF. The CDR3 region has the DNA TGTGCCAGCAGCCTCATGAGGTCCTACGAGCAGTACTTC.

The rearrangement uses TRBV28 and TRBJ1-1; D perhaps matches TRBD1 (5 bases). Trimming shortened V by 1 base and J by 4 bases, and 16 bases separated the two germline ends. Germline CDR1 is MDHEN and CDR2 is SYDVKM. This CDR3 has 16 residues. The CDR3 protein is CASSLLGGAGPTEAFF. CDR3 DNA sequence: TGTGCCAGCAGTTTATTGGGTGGGGCAGGGCCCACTGAAGCTTTCTTT.

CDR3 amino acids: CASSLSWGNSPLHF. CDR3 DNA sequence: TGTGCCAGCAGCTTGTCCTGGGGTAACTCACCCCTCCACTTT. This chain connects TRBV5-6 to TRBJ1-6; D not certain. The CDR3 is 14 residues long. Trimming pared 1 base from V and 10 bases from J, leaving 12 bases between. Germline assignment: CDR1 SGHDT and CDR2 YYEEEE.

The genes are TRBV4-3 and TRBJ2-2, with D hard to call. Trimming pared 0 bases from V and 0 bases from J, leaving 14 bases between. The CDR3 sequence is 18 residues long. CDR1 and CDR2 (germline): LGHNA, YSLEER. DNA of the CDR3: TGCGCCAGCAGCCAAGATTACCCCAGCAGGACGAACACCGGGGAGCTGTTTTTT. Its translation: CASSQDYPSRTNTGELFF.

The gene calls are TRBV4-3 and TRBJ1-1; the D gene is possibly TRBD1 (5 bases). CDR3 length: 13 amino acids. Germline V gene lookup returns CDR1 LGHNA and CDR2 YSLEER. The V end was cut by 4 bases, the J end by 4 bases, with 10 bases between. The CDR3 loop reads CASSRGESTEAFF. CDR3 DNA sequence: TGCGCCAGCAGCCGAGGGGAGAGCACTGAAGCTTTCTTT.

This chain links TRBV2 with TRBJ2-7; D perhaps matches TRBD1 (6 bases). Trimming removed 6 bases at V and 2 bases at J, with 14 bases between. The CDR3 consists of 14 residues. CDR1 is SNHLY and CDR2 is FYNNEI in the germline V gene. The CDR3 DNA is TGTGCCAGCAGCGTCACAGGGCCCGCCTACGAGCAGTACTTC. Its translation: CASSVTGPAYEQYF.

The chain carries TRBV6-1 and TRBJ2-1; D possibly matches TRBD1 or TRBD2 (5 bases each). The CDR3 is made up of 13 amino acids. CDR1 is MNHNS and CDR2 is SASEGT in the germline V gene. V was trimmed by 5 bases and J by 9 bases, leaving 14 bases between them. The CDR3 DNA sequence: TGTGCCAGCAGTTTCACCGGGACCGGTGAGCAGTTCTTC. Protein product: CASSFTGTGEQFF.

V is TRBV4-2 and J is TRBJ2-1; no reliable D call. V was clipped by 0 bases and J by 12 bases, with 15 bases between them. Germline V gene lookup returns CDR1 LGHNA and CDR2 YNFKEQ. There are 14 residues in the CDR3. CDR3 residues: CASSQDKTRARQFF. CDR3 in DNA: TGTGCCAGCAGCCAAGATAAAACGCGCGCAAGGCAGTTCTTC.

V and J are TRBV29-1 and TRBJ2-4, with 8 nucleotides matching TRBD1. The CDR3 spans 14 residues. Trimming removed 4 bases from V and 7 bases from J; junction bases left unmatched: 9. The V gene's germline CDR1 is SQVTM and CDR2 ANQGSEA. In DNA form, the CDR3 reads TGCAGCGTTGTAGGGCAGGGGGCTTCTAACATTCAGTACTTC. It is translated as CSVVGQGASNIQYF.

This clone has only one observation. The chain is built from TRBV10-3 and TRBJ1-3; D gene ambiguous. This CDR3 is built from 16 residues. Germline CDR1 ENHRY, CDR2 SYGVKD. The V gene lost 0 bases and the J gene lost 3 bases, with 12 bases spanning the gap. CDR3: CAISESGGRSGNTIYF. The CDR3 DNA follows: TGTGCCATCAGTGAGTCGGGTGGAAGAAGTGGAAACACCATATATTTT.

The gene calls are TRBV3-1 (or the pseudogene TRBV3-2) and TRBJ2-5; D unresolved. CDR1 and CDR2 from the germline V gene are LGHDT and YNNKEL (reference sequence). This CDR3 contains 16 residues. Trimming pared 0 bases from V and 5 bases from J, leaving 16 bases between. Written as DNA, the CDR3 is TGTGCCAGCAGCCAAGACACCGATTATACATTGGAGACCCAGTACTTC. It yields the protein CASSQDTDYTLETQYF.

CDR3 sequence (DNA): TGCAGCGTCCAGACACCCTCCTACGAGCAGTACTTC. Protein product: CSVQTPSYEQYF. The chain couples TRBV29-1 to TRBJ2-7; D is unclear. Trimming cost V 6 bases and J 0 bases, with 9 bases left between them. The CDR3 consists of 12 residues. Germline CDR1 SQVTM, CDR2 ANQGSEA.

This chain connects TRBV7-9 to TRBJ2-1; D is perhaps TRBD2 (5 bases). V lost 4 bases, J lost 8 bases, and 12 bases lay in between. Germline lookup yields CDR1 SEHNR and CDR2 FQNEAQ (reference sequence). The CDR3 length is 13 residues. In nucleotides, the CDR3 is TGTGCCAGCAGCTCCCCGATGAGGGATGAGCAGTTCTTC. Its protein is CASSSPMRDEQFF.

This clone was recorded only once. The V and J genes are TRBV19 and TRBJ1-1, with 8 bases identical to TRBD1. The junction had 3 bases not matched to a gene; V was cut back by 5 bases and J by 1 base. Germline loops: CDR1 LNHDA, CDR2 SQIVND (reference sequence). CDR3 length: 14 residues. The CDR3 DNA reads TGTGCCAGTAGTCCAGACAGGGGGAACACTGAAGCTTTCTTT. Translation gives CASSPDRGNTEAFF.

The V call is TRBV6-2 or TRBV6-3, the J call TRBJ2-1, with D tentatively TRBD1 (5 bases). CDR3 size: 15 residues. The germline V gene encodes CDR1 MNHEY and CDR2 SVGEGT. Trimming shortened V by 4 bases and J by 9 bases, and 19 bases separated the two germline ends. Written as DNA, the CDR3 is TGTGCCAGCAGTTTGACGACCGAACCAGGGCCTGAGCAGTTCTTC. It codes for CASSLTTEPGPEQFF.

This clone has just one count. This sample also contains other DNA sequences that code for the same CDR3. The CDR3 DNA follows: TGTGCCAGCTCACCTCCCCAGGGGGCGCGTGGCTACACCTTC. Translation: CASSPPQGARGYTF. The chain recombines TRBV18 with TRBJ1-2; TRBD1 agrees at 8 bases. Per the germline V gene, CDR1 is KGHSH and CDR2 is LQKENI. The CDR3 loop spans 14 amino acids. J was trimmed by 7 bases and V by 3 bases; bases with no gene match: 7. Drawing the rest from reference TRBV18 and TRBJ1-2, the complete variable domain is NAGVMQNPRHLVRRRGQEARLRCSPMKGHSHVYWYRQLPEEGLKFMVYLQKENIIDESGMPKERFSAEFPKEGPSILRIQQVVRGDSAAYFCASSPPQGARGYTFGSGTRLTVV.

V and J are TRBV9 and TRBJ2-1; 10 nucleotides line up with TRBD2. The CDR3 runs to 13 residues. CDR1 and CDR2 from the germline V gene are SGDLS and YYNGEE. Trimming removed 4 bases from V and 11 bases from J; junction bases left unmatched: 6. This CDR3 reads CASSPLLAGKQFF. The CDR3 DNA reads TGTGCCAGCAGCCCTCTACTAGCGGGAAAGCAGTTCTTC.

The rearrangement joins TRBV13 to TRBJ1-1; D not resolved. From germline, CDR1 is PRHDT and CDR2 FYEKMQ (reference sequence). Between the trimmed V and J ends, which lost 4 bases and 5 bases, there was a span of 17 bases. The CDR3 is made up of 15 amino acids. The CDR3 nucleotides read TGTGCCAGCAGCTCCTCCCCAGCAAAGGTAACTGAAGCTTTCTTT. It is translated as CASSSSPAKVTEAFF.

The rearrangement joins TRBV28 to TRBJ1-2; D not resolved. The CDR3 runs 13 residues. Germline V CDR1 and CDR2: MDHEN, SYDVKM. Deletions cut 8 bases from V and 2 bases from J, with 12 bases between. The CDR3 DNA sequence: TGTGCCAGCTCCGCAGACTTCAACTATGGCTACACCTTC. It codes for CASSADFNYGYTF.

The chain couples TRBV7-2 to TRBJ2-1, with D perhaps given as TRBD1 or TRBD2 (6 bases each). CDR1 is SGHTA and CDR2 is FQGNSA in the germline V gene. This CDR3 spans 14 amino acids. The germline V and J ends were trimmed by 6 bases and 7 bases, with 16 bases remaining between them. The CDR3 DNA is TGTGCCAGCAGGGGGGGCGTGAGGTTTAATGAGCAGTTCTTC. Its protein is CASRGGVRFNEQFF.

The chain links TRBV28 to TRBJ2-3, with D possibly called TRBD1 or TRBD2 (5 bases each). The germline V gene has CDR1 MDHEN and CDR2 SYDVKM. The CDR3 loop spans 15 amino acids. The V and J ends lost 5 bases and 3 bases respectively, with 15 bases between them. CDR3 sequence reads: CASSGGYRLTDTQYF. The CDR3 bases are TGTGCCAGCAGTGGGGGATATAGGTTAACAGATACGCAGTATTTT.

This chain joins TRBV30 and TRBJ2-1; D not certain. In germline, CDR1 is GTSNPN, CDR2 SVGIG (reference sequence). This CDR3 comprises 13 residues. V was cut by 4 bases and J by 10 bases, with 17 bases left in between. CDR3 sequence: CAWTPGSSWEQFF. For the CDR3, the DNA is TGTGCCTGGACACCCGGGTCGTCCTGGGAGCAGTTCTTC.

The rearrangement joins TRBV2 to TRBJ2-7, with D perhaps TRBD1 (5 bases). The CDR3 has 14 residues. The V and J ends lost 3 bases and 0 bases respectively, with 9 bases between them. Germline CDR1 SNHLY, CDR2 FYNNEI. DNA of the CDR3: TGTGCCAGCAGTGAGATAGGGGCCTCCTACGAGCAGTACTTC. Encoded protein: CASSEIGASYEQYF. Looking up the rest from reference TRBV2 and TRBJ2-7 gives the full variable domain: EPEVTQTPSHQVTQMGQEVILRCVPISNHLYFYWYRQILGQKVEFLVSFYNNEISEKSEIFDDQFSVERPDGSNFTLKIRSTKLEDSAMYFCASSEIGASYEQYFGPGTRLTVT.

The CDR3 protein is CASSDGGSTPFNEQFF. The CDR3 coding sequence is TGTGCCAGCAGTGATGGCGGGAGTACCCCTTTCAATGAGCAGTTCTTC. This chain connects TRBV6-4 to TRBJ2-1; TRBD2 aligns across 7 bases. CDR1 and CDR2 from the germline V gene are MRHNA and SNTAGT. The V and J ends lost 3 bases and 6 bases, in that order; junction bases with no gene match: 11. CDR3 size: 16 residues.

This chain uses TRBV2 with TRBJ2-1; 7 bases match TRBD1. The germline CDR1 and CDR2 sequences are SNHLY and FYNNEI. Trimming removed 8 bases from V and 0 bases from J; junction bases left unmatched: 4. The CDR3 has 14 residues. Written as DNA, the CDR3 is TGTGCCAGCGAAACAGGGGTCTCCTACAATGAGCAGTTCTTC. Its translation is CASETGVSYNEQFF.

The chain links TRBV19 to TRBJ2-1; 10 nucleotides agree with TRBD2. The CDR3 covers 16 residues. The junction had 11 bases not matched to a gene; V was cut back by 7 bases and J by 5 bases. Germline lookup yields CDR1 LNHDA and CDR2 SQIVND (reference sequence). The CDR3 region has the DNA TGTGCCAGTACCATGGAGGCGGGACTAGCGAACAATGAGCAGTTCTTC. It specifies CASTMEAGLANNEQFF.

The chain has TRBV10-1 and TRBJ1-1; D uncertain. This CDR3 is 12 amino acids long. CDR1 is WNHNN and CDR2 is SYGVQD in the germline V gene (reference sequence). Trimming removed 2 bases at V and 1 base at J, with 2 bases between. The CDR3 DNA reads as TGCGCCAGCAGTGAGGGGAACACTGAAGCTTTCTTT. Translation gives CASSEGNTEAFF.